This T cell receptor beta chain was recovered during a study of OX40 agonist ivuxolimab in advanced cancers. Notes on this clone: Its antigen is unknown.

V dropped 8 bases and J dropped 1 base, with 15 bases sitting between them. This CDR3 spans 14 amino acids. The germline CDR1 and CDR2 sequences are MNHEY and SVGAGI. Whole-study results and caveats: Patients who responded partially at 0.1-3.0 mg/kg showed clonal expansion ranking among the lowest.

This table comes from immunoSEQ multiplex PCR, and its TCRdb copy is limited to in-frame clones, with some not included. This sample has about 71,000 clones; 94% occur once, and the top ten carry 15% to 18%. This clonotype originated in an adult with an advanced solid tumor such as melanoma, head and neck, liver or kidney cancer. This chain joins TRBV6-5 and TRBJ2-7; unclear D gene. This sample comprised CD4+ or CD8+ T cells sorted from blood, obtained in a trial of the OX40 agonist ivuxolimab. CDR3 sequence reads: CASGILQQSYEQYF. The CDR3 DNA reads TGTGCCAGCGGCATCCTACAGCAGTCCTACGAGCAGTACTTC.